Each of the 9 T cell receptor beta chains below was sequenced from the same sample in a study of monozygotic twins with inflammatory bowel disease. Using the 5' RACE reads, TCRdb records one entry per CDR3 protein without DNA. Its clone listing holds 300,000 to 350,000 distinct CDR3 sequences. The specimen sequenced was blood. The receptors shown here come from a human donor with ulcerative colitis or Crohn's disease, or a healthy co-twin of an affected twin (not recorded which).

This chain connects TRBV6-1 to TRBJ1-1. Germline CDR1 is MNHNS and CDR2 is SASEGT. This CDR3 comprises 16 residues. The CDR3 loop is CASSIDHTRMNTEAFF.

The rearrangement joins TRBV3-1 to TRBJ2-1; there is no DNA to check the TCRdb D call of TRBD1. Germline V CDR1 and CDR2: LGHDT, YNNKEL (reference sequence). The CDR3 is 14 residues long. CDR3 amino acids: CASSQYDRINEQFF.

V is TRBV5-6 and J is TRBJ1-6. This CDR3 has 14 residues. The V gene's germline CDR1 is SGHDT and CDR2 YYEEEE. CDR3 sequence: CASSSYGSGSPLHF.

V usage is TRBV5-1 and J usage is TRBJ2-6; the TCRdb D gene call, TRBD2, has no DNA to confirm it. The germline V gene has CDR1 SGHRS and CDR2 YFSETQ. The CDR3 loop spans 19 amino acids. CDR3 sequence reads: CASSDTLGGSTSGANVLTF.

The chain carries TRBV20-1 and TRBJ1-1. Germline loops: CDR1 DFQATT, CDR2 SNEGSKA (reference sequence). The CDR3 spans 16 residues. CDR3 region: CSAKIAEGGRDTEAFF.

The chain links TRBV28 to TRBJ2-1; with no DNA, the TCRdb D assignment of TRBD1 cannot be verified. CDR1 MDHEN and CDR2 SYDVKM come from the germline V gene. The CDR3 has 14 residues. The CDR3 loop is CASSFSTGGDEQFF.

J is TRBJ1-2 and V is TRBV12-3 or TRBV12-4; TCRdb names TRBD1, which stays unverified in the absence of DNA. The CDR3 loop spans 15 amino acids. The CDR3 protein is CASRLTGGRGYGYTF.

The genes are TRBV25-1 and TRBJ2-7; TCRdb names TRBD1, which stays unverified in the absence of DNA. The length of the CDR3 is 13 residues. Per the germline V gene, CDR1 is MGHDK and CDR2 is SYGVNS. The CDR3 loop reads CASSELGGYEQYF.

V gene TRBV11-2 combines with J gene TRBJ2-7; TCRdb's D call of TRBD2 is untestable without DNA. The CDR3 is made up of 20 amino acids. CDR1 SGHAT and CDR2 FQNNGV come from the germline V gene. CDR3 in amino acids: CASSLYGSSSTSGSRYEQYF.